This T cell receptor (beta chain) comes out of a study of cytomegalovirus exposure and HLA in healthy donors. Findings and caveats of the study: Associated with cytomegalovirus, according to the listing, were 170 or so TCR beta chains.

This CDR3 has 14 residues. CDR1 and CDR2 from the germline V gene are MDHEN and SYDVKM. Trimming took off 6 bases at V and 5 bases at J, with 13 bases between the two ends. On this clone itself: Its antigen remains unidentified.

PCR was performed using 60 Vbeta and 13 Jbeta primers. The method was immunoSEQ multiplex PCR; TCRdb's version includes in-frame clones alone and lacks a portion of them. Of roughly 150,000 clones listed, roughly three quarters are singletons. The chain couples TRBV28 to TRBJ1-4; D ambiguous. The sample was PBMCs. The receptor's source is a woman in her twenties or thirties in good health and CMV-seronegative. In DNA, the CDR3 is TGTGCCAGCAGGACATCTGGGGAGAATGAAAAACTGTTTTTT. This translates into CASRTSGENEKLFF.